This T cell receptor beta chain was identified during a study of blood T cell repertoires in COVID-19. The CDR3 has 15 residues. The V and J ends lost 1 base and 7 bases, in that order; junction bases with no gene match: 6. Germline V gene sequence: CDR1 LNHDA, CDR2 SQIVND (reference sequence). Original methodology: The assay estimated nucleated cells by amplifying reference gene primers. Data came from immunoSEQ multiplex PCR; TCRdb stores just in-frame clones and leaves some out. V and J calls and clone size are as listed in that table; D and trimming were resolved from the DNA. The sample shows roughly 220,000 clones, about four fifths of them seen only once.

The sequenced material came from PBMCs or T cells enriched from blood (not recorded which). The clonotype comes from a woman in her thirties or forties with acute COVID-19. This chain uses TRBV19 with TRBJ1-2; 10 bases align to TRBD1. CDR3 loop: CASSIGGTGARGYTF. The CDR3 DNA follows: TGTGCCAGTAGTATAGGCGGGACAGGGGCGCGTGGCTACACCTTC.